The following is a T cell receptor beta chain sequence with its context. This entry is derived from a study of blood T cell repertoires in COVID-19. Repertoires were generated with immunoSEQ multiplex PCR, while TCRdb's copy carries only in-frame clones and drops some. Here the sample spans some 380,000 clones, nearly 90% being singletons. The TCR comes from a man younger than 30 with active or convalescent COVID-19. The sample comprised peripheral blood.

CDR3 sequence (DNA): TGTGCCAGCAGCCCCCGAGAGGGGGCAACGTTAGATACGCAGTATTTT. It yields the protein CASSPREGATLDTQYF. This chain uses TRBV9 with TRBJ2-3; 7 positions agree with TRBD1. CDR1 SGDLS and CDR2 YYNGEE come from the germline V gene. The V segment lost 4 bases and the J segment 5 bases; nucleotides outside the gene matches: 13. This CDR3 has 16 residues.